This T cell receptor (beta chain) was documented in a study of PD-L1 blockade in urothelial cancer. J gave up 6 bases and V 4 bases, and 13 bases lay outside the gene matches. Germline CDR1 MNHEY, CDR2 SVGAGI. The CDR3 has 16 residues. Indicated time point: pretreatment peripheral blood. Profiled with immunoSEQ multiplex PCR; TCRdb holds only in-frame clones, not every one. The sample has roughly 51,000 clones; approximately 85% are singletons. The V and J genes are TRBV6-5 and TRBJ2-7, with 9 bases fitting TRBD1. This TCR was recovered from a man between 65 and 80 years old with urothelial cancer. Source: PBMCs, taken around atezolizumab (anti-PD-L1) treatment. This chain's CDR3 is CASSFSTDRGSAEQYF. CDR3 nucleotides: TGTGCCAGCAGTTTCTCCACGGACAGGGGTTCAGCCGAGCAGTACTTC.